This T cell receptor (beta chain) was captured in a study of identical twins. Each CDR3 protein is one row after TCRdb ran MiXCR on the 5' RACE reads. The sample lists approximately 620,000 distinct CDR3 sequences, 8.6% seen once, with 0.8% to 1% in the top ten. Germline V lookup: CDR1 SGDLS, CDR2 YYNGEE. Deletions cut 2 bases from V and 7 bases from J, with 13 bases between. The CDR3 covers 13 residues. This clonotype was seen a few times. A further study also used this sample, focusing on yellow fever vaccine responses in identical twins.

This receptor was obtained from a woman aged 18 to 35 in good health. The chain employs TRBV9 and TRBJ2-7; tentative D call: TRBD1 (5 bases). Source material: PBMCs. CDR3 nucleotide sequence: TGTGCCAGCAGCGTGGGGCCTAGTGGAGAGCAGTACTTC. This encodes CASSVGPSGEQYF.